This T cell receptor (beta chain) was recorded in a study of Graves' ophthalmopathy and Graves' hyperthyroidism. This clonotype was seen many times. Its matching antigen is unknown. Study-level findings and limits: An 81.08% specificity and approximately 88% sensitivity were achieved by a 13-signature model that separated ophthalmopathy from stable hyperthyroidism.

CDR3 regions of TCR beta were amplified from RNA transcripts. First-round RT-PCR relied on HTBI primers, and a second-round multiplex PCR came next. TCRdb analysed the multiplex PCR reads with MiXCR anew, one entry per CDR3 protein. Of 200,000 to 250,000 distinct CDR3 sequences listed, under 25% were seen once; the top ten hold roughly 44%. The V and J ends lost 1 base and 8 bases, in that order; junction bases with no gene match: 10. The CDR3 consists of 17 residues. Patients were diagnosed from clinical symptoms, serum thyroxine, TRAb, thyroid ultrasound and orbital computed tomography. The rearrangement uses TRBV12-3 or TRBV12-4 and TRBJ2-4; 11 positions agree with TRBD2. The TCR originated in a woman aged 45-60 years with Graves' ophthalmopathy. The source material was peripheral blood. As DNA, the CDR3 is TGTGCCAGCAGTTTAGAACAGACTAGCGGGATTGGGGACATTCAGTACTTC. This encodes CASSLEQTSGIGDIQYF.